These 27 T cell receptor beta chains share one sample of origin, sequenced in a study of blood T cell repertoires in COVID-19. The data were produced by immunoSEQ multiplex PCR, yet TCRdb's version contains in-frame clones alone and is incomplete. The data contain 470,000 or so clones, 80% to 90% of them singletons. Input material: peripheral blood. All receptors derive from a woman in her twenties or thirties with acute or convalescent COVID-19.

This clone was found a few times. This chain links TRBV30 with TRBJ1-5, with D uncertain. Trimming left V 3 bases short and J 0 bases short, with 12 bases between. Germline CDR1 and CDR2: GTSNPN and SVGIG (reference sequence). The CDR3 runs 15 residues. In nucleotides, the CDR3 is TGTGCCTGGAGCCCCGGTCCCTATAGCAATCAGCCCCAGCATTTT. It specifies CAWSPGPYSNQPQHF.

The genes are TRBV2 and TRBJ2-3; 9 bases match TRBD1. The CDR3 length is 17 residues. Germline CDR1 is SNHLY and CDR2 is FYNNEI. J was trimmed by 0 bases and V by 7 bases; bases with no gene match: 11. The CDR3 reads CASMFHPGQGSTDTQYF. The CDR3 DNA follows: TGTGCCAGCATGTTTCATCCGGGACAGGGTAGCACAGATACGCAGTATTTT.

The CDR3, as DNA: TGTGCCATCAGTGATCTCTCGGACGAGCAGTACTTC. Amino acids: CAISDLSDEQYF. This chain uses TRBV10-3 with TRBJ2-7; D remains ambiguous. This CDR3 is built from 12 residues. CDR1 ENHRY and CDR2 SYGVKD come from the germline V gene. V dropped 3 bases and J dropped 5 bases, with 8 bases sitting between them.

This clone was detected a few times. The gene calls are TRBV11-2 and TRBJ2-7; D is uncertain. Germline-derived CDR1 and CDR2 are SGHAT and FQNNGV. This CDR3 comprises 14 residues. Trimming removed 1 base from V and 4 bases from J, with 11 bases in between. As DNA, the CDR3 is TGTGCCAGCAGCTTAGGTGGTAGTTATTACGAGCAGTACTTC. The encoded protein is CASSLGGSYYEQYF.

The chain couples TRBV5-6 to TRBJ2-7; tentative D call: TRBD1 (8 bases). The V end lost 2 bases, the J end lost 2 bases, and 14 bases lay between the germline ends. The CDR3 extends over 15 amino acids. Germline CDR1 reads SGHDT; CDR2 reads YYEEEE. In DNA form, the CDR3 reads TGTGCCAGCAGCTTCCAACAGGGGGGGACCTACGAGCAGTACTTC. Translated, it gives CASSFQQGGTYEQYF.

The J gene is TRBJ2-1, the V gene TRBV7-7; the D is unclear. In germline, CDR1 is SSHAT, CDR2 FNYEAQ (reference sequence). The CDR3 extends over 16 amino acids. Trimming cost V 5 bases and J 0 bases, with 14 bases left between them. CDR3: CASSPSYADSYNEQFF. CDR3 DNA: TGTGCCAGCAGCCCGAGTTACGCGGACTCCTACAATGAGCAGTTCTTC.

This clone was recorded a few times. V usage is TRBV11-2 and J usage is TRBJ2-7; TRBD1 is a possible D gene (6 bases). Germline V CDR1 and CDR2: SGHAT, FQNNGV. The CDR3 is made up of 12 amino acids. Trimming stripped 5 bases from V and 5 bases from J, with 10 bases between. CDR3 sequence (DNA): TGTGCCAGCAGCACGAACAGGGACGAGCAGTACTTC. This encodes CASSTNRDEQYF. The whole variable domain, remainder taken from reference TRBV11-2 and TRBJ2-7, is EAGVAQSPRYKIIEKRQSVAFWCNPISGHATLYWYQQILGQGPKLLIQFQNNGVVDDSQLPKDRFSAERLKGVDSTLKIQPAKLEDSAVYLCASSTNRDEQYFGPGTRLTVT.

Notes on this clone: Other DNA sequences from this sample encode an identical CDR3 as well. This chain links TRBV7-6 with TRBJ2-1; the D is unclear. Germline loops: CDR1 SGHVS, CDR2 FNYEAQ. This CDR3 has 11 residues. The germline V and J ends were trimmed by 3 bases and 8 bases, with 5 bases remaining between them. This chain's CDR3 is CASSLGDEQFF. The CDR3 DNA reads as TGTGCCAGCAGCTTGGGCGATGAGCAGTTCTTC. Drawing the rest from reference TRBV7-6 and TRBJ2-1, the complete variable domain is GAGVSQSPRYKVTKRGQDVALRCDPISGHVSLYWYRQALGQGPEFLTYFNYEAQQDKSGLPNDRFSAERPEGSISTLTIQRTEQRDSAMYRCASSLGDEQFFGPGTRLTVL.

The chain couples TRBV3-1 (or the pseudogene TRBV3-2) to TRBJ2-7; 16 bases map to TRBD2. The CDR3 spans 16 residues. Trimming cost V 5 bases and J 4 bases; bases outside gene matches: 5. CDR1 LGHDT and CDR2 YNNKEL come from the germline V gene (reference sequence). The CDR3 region has the DNA TGTGCCAGCAGCTTCGGGACTAGCGGGGGGGGTTACGAGCAGTACTTC. This sequence encodes CASSFGTSGGGYEQYF.

The rearrangement uses TRBV5-5 and TRBJ2-1; 10 bases are a match to TRBD1. The CDR3 is 15 residues long. Germline CDR1 is SGHKS and CDR2 is YYEKEE (reference sequence). J lost 6 bases, V lost 4 bases, and 7 bases had no gene match. The CDR3 coding sequence is TGTGCCAGCAGCCAGGGACAGGGGCCTACCAATGAGCAGTTCTTC. It yields the protein CASSQGQGPTNEQFF. The whole variable domain, remainder taken from reference TRBV5-5 and TRBJ2-1, is DAGVTQSPTHLIKTRGQQVTLRCSPISGHKSVSWYQQVLGQGPQFIFQYYEKEERGRGNFPDRFSARQFPNYSSELNVNALLLGDSALYLCASSQGQGPTNEQFFGPGTRLTVL.

The chain combines TRBV7-9 with TRBJ1-1; tentative D call: TRBD1 (6 bases). The CDR3 spans 13 residues. Trimming pared 5 bases from V and 8 bases from J, leaving 15 bases between. Germline values: CDR1 SEHNR, CDR2 FQNEAQ (reference sequence). For the CDR3, the DNA is TGTGCCAGCAGCCACGGGTCAGGGGCAGAAGCTTTCTTT. Protein sequence: CASSHGSGAEAFF.

The rearrangement links TRBV19 to TRBJ2-1; 8 positions agree with TRBD2. The CDR3 consists of 15 residues. Per germline, CDR1 LNHDA and CDR2 SQIVND (reference sequence). V shed 9 bases, J shed 6 bases, and the junction held 13 bases outside the gene matches. In nucleotides, the CDR3 is TGTGCCAGCGGAACTAGCGGTGAAATGCTCAATGAGCAGTTCTTC. Amino acids: CASGTSGEMLNEQFF.

The chain carries TRBV15 and TRBJ1-4; D might be TRBD1 (6 bases). Germline CDR1 is LNHNV and CDR2 is YYDKDF (reference sequence). Trimming shortened V by 1 base and J by 4 bases, and 13 bases separated the two germline ends. The length of the CDR3 is 16 residues. CDR3 nucleotides: TGTGCCACCAGCAGAGCCAGGGGCGGGCGTAATGAAAAACTGTTTTTT. The encoded protein is CATSRARGGRNEKLFF.

Points on this clone: Other DNA sequences in the sample encode the same CDR3. The chain's CDR3 is CASSVAQGPDTQYF. In DNA form, the CDR3 reads TGTGCCAGCAGCGTAGCTCAGGGGCCAGATACGCAGTATTTT. The V and J genes are TRBV9 and TRBJ2-3; maybe TRBD1 (6 bases). This CDR3 comprises 14 residues. Germline V CDR1 and CDR2: SGDLS, YYNGEE. Trimming stripped 0 bases from V and 4 bases from J, with 9 bases between.

The chain uses TRBV27 and TRBJ1-2, with 7 bases identical to TRBD1. This CDR3 spans 15 amino acids. CDR1 and CDR2 from the germline V gene are MNHEY and SMNVEV (reference sequence). V shed 2 bases and J 3 bases; nucleotides not matched to a gene: 6. Here the CDR3 reads CASSLSTGADYGYTF. The CDR3 coding sequence is TGTGCCAGCAGTTTAAGTACAGGGGCGGACTATGGCTACACCTTC.

The chain combines TRBV7-9 with TRBJ1-1, with D perhaps TRBD1 (6 bases). The germline CDR1 and CDR2 sequences are SEHNR and FQNEAQ (reference sequence). V lost 5 bases, J lost 2 bases, and 15 bases lay in between. The CDR3 length is 15 residues. Here the CDR3 DNA reads TGTGCCAGCAGCCCAACAGGGAACTTTAACACTGAAGCTTTCTTT. Translated: CASSPTGNFNTEAFF.

V and J are TRBV27 and TRBJ2-1, with a tentative D call TRBD2 (5 bases). The CDR3 sequence is 12 residues long. Trimming removed 6 bases from V and 7 bases from J, with 10 bases in between. Germline V gene sequence: CDR1 MNHEY, CDR2 SMNVEV (reference sequence). The DNA for the CDR3 is TGTGCCAGCAGCGATCCGGGGAATGAGCAGTTCTTC. Translating it yields CASSDPGNEQFF.

V usage is TRBV3-1 (or the pseudogene TRBV3-2) and J usage is TRBJ1-5; 9 bases fit TRBD1. Germline loops: CDR1 LGHDT, CDR2 YNNKEL (reference sequence). The CDR3 spans 16 residues. The ends lost 1 base at V and 5 bases at J; junction bases unmatched: 6. As DNA, the CDR3 is TGTGCCAGCAGCCAAGGAAACAGGGGGCTTGATCAGCCCCAGCATTTT. It specifies CASSQGNRGLDQPQHF.

The J gene is TRBJ2-2, the V gene TRBV5-4; 12 bases are shared with TRBD1. V dropped 4 bases and J dropped 5; count of bases not matched to a gene: 3. This CDR3 contains 15 residues. Germline assignment: CDR1 SGHNT and CDR2 YYREEE (reference sequence). CDR3 in DNA: TGTGCCAGCAGCCGGGGACAGGGGGCAACCGGGGAGCTGTTTTTT. As protein: CASSRGQGATGELFF.

CDR3 sequence: CAISAVSGNTIYF. The CDR3 nucleotides are TGTGCCATCAGTGCTGTCTCTGGAAACACCATATATTTT. The chain is built from TRBV10-3 and TRBJ1-3; D gene uncertain. The CDR3 is 13 amino acids. The V end was cut by 4 bases, the J end by 0 bases, with 4 bases between. CDR1 and CDR2 (germline): ENHRY, SYGVKD.

In its sample, this clone was seen once. The chain recombines TRBV29-1 with TRBJ2-1; D gene uncertain. The ends were cut back, 7 bases at V and 8 bases at J, with 18 bases in the middle. The CDR3 extends over 13 amino acids. Germline CDR1 reads SQVTM; CDR2 reads ANQGSEA. The CDR3: CSAALYWSDEQFF. CDR3 nucleotides: TGCAGCGCCGCCCTGTATTGGTCGGATGAGCAGTTCTTC.

This chain links TRBV5-4 with TRBJ2-6; 10 positions match TRBD1. Germline V lookup: CDR1 SGHNT, CDR2 YYREEE (reference sequence). V dropped 4 bases and J dropped 2; count of bases not matched to a gene: 3. The CDR3 totals 16 residues. CDR3 residues: CASSAGTGAGANVLTF. The CDR3 coding sequence is TGTGCCAGCAGCGCCGGGACAGGGGCTGGGGCCAACGTCCTGACTTTC.

The V and J genes are TRBV2 and TRBJ2-5; D gene ambiguous. The germline V gene encodes CDR1 SNHLY and CDR2 FYNNEI. V lost 4 bases and J lost 5, with 8 bases in between. This CDR3 has 12 amino acids. The CDR3 here is CASSAPGETQYF. The DNA of the CDR3 is TGTGCCAGCAGTGCCCCCGGGGAGACCCAGTACTTC. The full variable domain, in which reference TRBV2 and TRBJ2-5 provide the parts outside the CDR3, is EPEVTQTPSHQVTQMGQEVILRCVPISNHLYFYWYRQILGQKVEFLVSFYNNEISEKSEIFDDQFSVERPDGSNFTLKIRSTKLEDSAMYFCASSAPGETQYFGPGTRLLVL.

Regarding this clone: Distinct nucleotide sequences in the sample also encode this CDR3. V gene TRBV6-6 combines with J gene TRBJ2-6; 7 bases line up with TRBD1. The CDR3 runs to 15 residues. The V and J ends lost 8 bases and 0 bases, in that order; junction bases with no gene match: 4. Germline CDR1 and CDR2: MNHNY and SVGAGI (reference sequence). The CDR3, as DNA: TGTGCCAGCCGACCAGGGGGCTCTGGGGCCAACGTCCTGACTTTC. Its protein is CASRPGGSGANVLTF.

The genes are TRBV3-1 (or the pseudogene TRBV3-2) and TRBJ2-7, with TRBD2 as a possible D gene (7 bases). V lost 0 bases to trimming and J lost 2 bases, with 14 bases between them. CDR1 and CDR2 from the germline V gene are LGHDT and YNNKEL (reference sequence). The CDR3 is 16 residues long. For the CDR3, the DNA is TGTGCCAGCAGCCAAGATCTTCGGCGGGGGCCCTACGAGCAGTACTTC. Amino acid sequence: CASSQDLRRGPYEQYF.

The chain recombines TRBV29-1 with TRBJ1-2; 10 positions match TRBD1. The CDR3 runs 14 residues. The trim removed 7 bases at V and 4 bases at J, leaving 9 bases unmatched. The V gene's germline CDR1 is SQVTM and CDR2 ANQGSEA. This CDR3 reads CSAQTGGGGYGYTF. CDR3 bases: TGCAGCGCACAGACAGGGGGCGGAGGCTATGGCTACACCTTC.

The chain uses TRBV21-1 and TRBJ1-1. TRBV21-1 is marked as a pseudogene. The CDR3 is 19 amino acids. In nucleotides, the CDR3 is TGTGCCAGCAGCACCTCCGGGGAGGGGGTTTATGGTGTGAACACTGAAGCTTTCTTT. The encoded protein is CASSTSGEGVYGVNTEAFF.